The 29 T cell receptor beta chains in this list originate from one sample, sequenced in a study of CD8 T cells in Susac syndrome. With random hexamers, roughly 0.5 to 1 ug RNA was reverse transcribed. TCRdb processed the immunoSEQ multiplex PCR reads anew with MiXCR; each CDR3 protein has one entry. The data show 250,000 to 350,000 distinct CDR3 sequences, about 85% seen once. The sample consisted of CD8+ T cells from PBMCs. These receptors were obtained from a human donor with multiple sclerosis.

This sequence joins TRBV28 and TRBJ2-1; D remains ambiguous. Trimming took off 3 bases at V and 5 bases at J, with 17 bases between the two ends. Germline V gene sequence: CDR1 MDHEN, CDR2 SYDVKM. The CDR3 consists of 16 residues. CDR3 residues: CASSFVLGPPDNEQFF. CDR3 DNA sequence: TGTGCCAGCAGTTTTGTGCTGGGCCCACCGGACAATGAGCAGTTCTTC.

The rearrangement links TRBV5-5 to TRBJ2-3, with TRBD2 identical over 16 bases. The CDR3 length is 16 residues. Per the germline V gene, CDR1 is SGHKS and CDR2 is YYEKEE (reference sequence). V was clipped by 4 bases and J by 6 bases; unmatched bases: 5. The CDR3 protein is CASSRGLAGGPDTQYF. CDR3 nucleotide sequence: TGTGCCAGCAGCCGGGGACTAGCGGGAGGGCCGGATACGCAGTATTTT.

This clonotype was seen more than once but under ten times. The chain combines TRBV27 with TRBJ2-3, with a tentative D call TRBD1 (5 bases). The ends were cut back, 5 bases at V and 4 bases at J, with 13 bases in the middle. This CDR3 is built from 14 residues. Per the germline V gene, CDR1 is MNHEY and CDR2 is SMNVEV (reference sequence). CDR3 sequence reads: CASSGATEPDTQYF. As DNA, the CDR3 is TGTGCCAGCAGTGGGGCGACAGAACCAGATACGCAGTATTTT.

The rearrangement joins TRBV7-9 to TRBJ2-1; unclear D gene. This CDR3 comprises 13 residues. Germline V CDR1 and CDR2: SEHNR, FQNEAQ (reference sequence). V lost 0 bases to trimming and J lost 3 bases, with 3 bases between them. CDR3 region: CASSLAHYNEQFF. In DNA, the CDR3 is TGTGCCAGCAGCTTAGCTCACTACAATGAGCAGTTCTTC. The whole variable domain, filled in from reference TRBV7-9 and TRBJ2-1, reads DTGVSQNPRHKITKRGQNVTFRCDPISEHNRLYWYRQTLGQGPEFLTYFQNEAQLEKSRLLSDRFSAERPKGSFSTLEIQRTEQGDSAMYLCASSLAHYNEQFFGPGTRLTVL.

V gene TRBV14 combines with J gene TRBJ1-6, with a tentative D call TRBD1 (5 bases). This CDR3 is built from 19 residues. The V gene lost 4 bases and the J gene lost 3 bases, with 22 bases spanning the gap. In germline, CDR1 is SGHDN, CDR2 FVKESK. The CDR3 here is CASSPAKGTEGNYNSPLHF. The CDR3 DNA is TGTGCCAGCAGCCCTGCGAAAGGAACCGAGGGGAACTATAATTCACCCCTCCACTTT. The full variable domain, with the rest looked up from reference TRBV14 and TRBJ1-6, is EAGVTQFPSHSVIEKGQTVTLRCDPISGHDNLYWYRRVMGKEIKFLLHFVKESKQDESGMPNNRFLAERTGGTYSTLKVQPAELEDSGVYFCASSPAKGTEGNYNSPLHFGNGTRLTVT.

The CDR3: CASSPKSTSLANEQFF. CDR3 sequence (DNA): TGTGCCAGCAGTCCGAAATCGACTAGCTTGGCCAATGAGCAGTTCTTC. The chain is built from TRBV6-2 or TRBV6-3 and TRBJ2-1; TRBD2 aligns across 7 bases. V lost 5 bases and J lost 6; bases outside the gene matches: 13. CDR1 is MNHEY and CDR2 is SVGEGT in the germline V gene. This CDR3 has 16 amino acids.

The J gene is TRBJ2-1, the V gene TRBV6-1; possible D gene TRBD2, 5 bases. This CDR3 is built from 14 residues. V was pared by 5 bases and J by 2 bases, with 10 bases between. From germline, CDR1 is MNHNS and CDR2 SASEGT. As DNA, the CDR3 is TGTGCCAGCAGTTTGGAGGACCCCTACAATGAGCAGTTCTTC. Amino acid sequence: CASSLEDPYNEQFF.

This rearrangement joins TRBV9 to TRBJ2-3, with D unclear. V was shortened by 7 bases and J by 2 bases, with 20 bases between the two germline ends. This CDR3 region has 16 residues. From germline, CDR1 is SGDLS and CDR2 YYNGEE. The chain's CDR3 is CASSGPDAEYTDTQYF. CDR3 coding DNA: TGTGCCAGCTCCGGCCCGGACGCCGAGTACACAGATACGCAGTATTTT. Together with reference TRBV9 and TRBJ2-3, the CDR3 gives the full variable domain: DSGVTQTPKHLITATGQRVTLRCSPRSGDLSVYWYQQSLDQGLQFLIQYYNGEERAKGNILERFSAQQFPDLHSELNLSSLELGDSALYFCASSGPDAEYTDTQYFGPGTRLTVL.

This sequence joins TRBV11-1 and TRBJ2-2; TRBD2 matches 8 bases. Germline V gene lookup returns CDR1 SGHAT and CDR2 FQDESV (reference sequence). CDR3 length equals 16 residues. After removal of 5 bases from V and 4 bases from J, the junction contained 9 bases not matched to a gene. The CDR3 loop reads CASSVFAGGGTGELFF. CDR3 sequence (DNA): TGTGCCAGCAGCGTGTTTGCGGGAGGTGGCACCGGGGAGCTGTTTTTT.

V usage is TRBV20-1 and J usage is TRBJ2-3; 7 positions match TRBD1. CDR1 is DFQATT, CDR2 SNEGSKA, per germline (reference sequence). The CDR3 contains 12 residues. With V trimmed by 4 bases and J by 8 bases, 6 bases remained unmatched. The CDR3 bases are TGCAGTGCTATCGACAGGGTGGGTACGCAGTATTTT. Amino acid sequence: CSAIDRVGTQYF.

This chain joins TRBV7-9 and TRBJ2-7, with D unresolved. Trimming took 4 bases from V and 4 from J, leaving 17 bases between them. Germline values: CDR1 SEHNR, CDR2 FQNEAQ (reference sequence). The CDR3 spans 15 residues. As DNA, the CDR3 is TGTGCCAGCAGCTCCCACGGTCGGTTAGCATACGAGCAGTACTTC. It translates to CASSSHGRLAYEQYF.

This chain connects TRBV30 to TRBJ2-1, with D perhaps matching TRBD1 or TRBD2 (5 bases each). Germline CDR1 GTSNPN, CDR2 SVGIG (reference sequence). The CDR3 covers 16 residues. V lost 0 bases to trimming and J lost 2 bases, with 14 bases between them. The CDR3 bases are TGTGCCTGGAGTGTAGGGACCCTAAGCCCCTACAATGAGCAGTTCTTC. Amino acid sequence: CAWSVGTLSPYNEQFF.

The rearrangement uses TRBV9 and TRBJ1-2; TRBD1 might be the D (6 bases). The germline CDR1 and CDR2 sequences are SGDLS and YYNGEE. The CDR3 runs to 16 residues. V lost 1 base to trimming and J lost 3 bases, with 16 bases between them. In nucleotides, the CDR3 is TGTGCCAGCAGCGTACCCCAGGGGACCCCCGACTATGGCTACACCTTC. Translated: CASSVPQGTPDYGYTF.

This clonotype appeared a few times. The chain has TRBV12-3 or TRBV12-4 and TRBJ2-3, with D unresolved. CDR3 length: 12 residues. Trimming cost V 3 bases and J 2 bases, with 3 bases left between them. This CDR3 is CASSFNTDTQYF. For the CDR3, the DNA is TGTGCCAGCAGTTTTAACACAGATACGCAGTATTTT.

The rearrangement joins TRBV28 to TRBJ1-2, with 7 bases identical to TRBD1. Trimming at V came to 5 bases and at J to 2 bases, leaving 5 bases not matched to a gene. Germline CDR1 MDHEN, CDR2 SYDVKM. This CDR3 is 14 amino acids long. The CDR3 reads CASSPTGNNYGYTF. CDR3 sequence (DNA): TGTGCCAGCAGTCCGACAGGGAACAACTATGGCTACACCTTC.

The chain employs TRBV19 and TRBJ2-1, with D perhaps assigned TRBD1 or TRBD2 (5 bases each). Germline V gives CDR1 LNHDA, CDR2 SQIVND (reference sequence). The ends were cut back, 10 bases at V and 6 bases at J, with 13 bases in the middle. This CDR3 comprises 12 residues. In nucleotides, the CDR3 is TGTGCCACCGGGACCAGCCCCAATGAGCAGTTCTTC. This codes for CATGTSPNEQFF.

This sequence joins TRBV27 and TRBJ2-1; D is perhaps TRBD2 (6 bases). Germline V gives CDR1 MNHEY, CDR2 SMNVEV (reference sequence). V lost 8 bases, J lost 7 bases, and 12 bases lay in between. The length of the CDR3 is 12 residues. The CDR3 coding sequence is TGTGCCAGCGGGGGGACGCAGAATGAGCAGTTCTTC. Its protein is CASGGTQNEQFF.

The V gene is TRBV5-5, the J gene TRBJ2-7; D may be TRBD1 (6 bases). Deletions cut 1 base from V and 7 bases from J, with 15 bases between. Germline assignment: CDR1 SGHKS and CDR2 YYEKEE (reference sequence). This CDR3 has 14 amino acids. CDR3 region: CASSLTAGAREQYF. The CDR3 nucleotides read TGTGCCAGCAGCTTGACGGCAGGGGCTCGGGAGCAGTACTTC. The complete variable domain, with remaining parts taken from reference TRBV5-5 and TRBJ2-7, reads DAGVTQSPTHLIKTRGQQVTLRCSPISGHKSVSWYQQVLGQGPQFIFQYYEKEERGRGNFPDRFSARQFPNYSSELNVNALLLGDSALYLCASSLTAGAREQYFGPGTRLTVT.

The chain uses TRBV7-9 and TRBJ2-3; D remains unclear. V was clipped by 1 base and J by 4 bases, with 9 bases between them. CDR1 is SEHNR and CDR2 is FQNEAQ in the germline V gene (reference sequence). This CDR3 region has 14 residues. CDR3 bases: TGTGCCAGCAGCTTAGAAACTAAGGCAGATACGCAGTATTTT. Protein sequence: CASSLETKADTQYF.

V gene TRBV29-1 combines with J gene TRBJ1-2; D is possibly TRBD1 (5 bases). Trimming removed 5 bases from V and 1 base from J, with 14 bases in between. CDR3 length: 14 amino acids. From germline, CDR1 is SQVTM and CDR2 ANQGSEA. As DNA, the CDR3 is TGCAGCGTTTGGACCCCAGGGAATAACTATGGCTACACCTTC. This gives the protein CSVWTPGNNYGYTF.

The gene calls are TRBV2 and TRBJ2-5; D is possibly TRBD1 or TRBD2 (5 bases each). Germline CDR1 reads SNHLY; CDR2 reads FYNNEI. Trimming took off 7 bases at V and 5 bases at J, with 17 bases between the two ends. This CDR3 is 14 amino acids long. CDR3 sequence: CASTPVEGWETQYF. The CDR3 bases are TGTGCCAGCACCCCGGTAGAGGGGTGGGAGACCCAGTACTTC.

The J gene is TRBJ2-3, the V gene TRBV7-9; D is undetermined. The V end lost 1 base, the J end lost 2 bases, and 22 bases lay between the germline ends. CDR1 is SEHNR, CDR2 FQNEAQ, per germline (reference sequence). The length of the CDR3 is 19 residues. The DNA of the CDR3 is TGTGCCAGCAGCTTAGAATCGGACGAAGGACGGTCCCTCACAGATACGCAGTATTTT. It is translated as CASSLESDEGRSLTDTQYF.

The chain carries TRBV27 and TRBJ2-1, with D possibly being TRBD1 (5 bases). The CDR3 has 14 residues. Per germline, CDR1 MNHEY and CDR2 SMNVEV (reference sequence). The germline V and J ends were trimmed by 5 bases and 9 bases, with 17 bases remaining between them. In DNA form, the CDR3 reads TGTGCCAGCAGTGGGGCAGGGCGAAGGGGTGAGCAGTTCTTC. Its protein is CASSGAGRRGEQFF.

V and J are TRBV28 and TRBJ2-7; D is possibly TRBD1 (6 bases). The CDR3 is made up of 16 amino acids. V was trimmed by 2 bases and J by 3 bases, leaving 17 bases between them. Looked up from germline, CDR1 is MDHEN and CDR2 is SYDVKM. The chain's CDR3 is CASSLVARDKYYEQYF. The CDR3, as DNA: TGTGCCAGCAGTTTAGTCGCCCGGGACAAGTACTACGAGCAGTACTTC.

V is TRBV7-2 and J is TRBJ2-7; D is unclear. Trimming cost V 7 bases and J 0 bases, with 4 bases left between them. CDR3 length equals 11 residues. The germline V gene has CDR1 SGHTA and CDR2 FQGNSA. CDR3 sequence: CASNSSYEQYF. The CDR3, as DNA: TGTGCCAGCAATAGCTCCTACGAGCAGTACTTC.

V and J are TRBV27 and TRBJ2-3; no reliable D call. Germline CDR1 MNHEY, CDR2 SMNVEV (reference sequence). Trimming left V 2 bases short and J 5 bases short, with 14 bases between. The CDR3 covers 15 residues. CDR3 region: CASSLDSVRVDTQYF. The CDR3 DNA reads TGTGCCAGCAGTTTAGATTCGGTCAGAGTAGATACGCAGTATTTT.

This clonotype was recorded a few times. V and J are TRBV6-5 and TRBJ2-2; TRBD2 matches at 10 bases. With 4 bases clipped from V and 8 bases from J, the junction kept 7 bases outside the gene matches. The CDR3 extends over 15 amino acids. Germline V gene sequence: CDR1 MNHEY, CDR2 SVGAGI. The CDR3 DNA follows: TGTGCCAGCAGTTGGCTAGCGGGAGAGGTGGGGGAGCTGTTTTTT. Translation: CASSWLAGEVGELFF.

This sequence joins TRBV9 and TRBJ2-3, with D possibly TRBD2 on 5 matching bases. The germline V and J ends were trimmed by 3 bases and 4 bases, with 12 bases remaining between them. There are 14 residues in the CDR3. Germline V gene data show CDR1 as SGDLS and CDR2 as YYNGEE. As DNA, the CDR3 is TGTGCCAGCAGCGCGAAAAGAGGGCCAGATACGCAGTATTTT. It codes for CASSAKRGPDTQYF.

CDR3 protein: CASRRSGSQETQYF. In DNA, the CDR3 is TGTGCCAGCCGAAGGAGCGGGAGTCAAGAGACCCAGTACTTC. The V gene is TRBV27, the J gene TRBJ2-5; 8 bases agree with TRBD2. Germline lookup yields CDR1 MNHEY and CDR2 SMNVEV (reference sequence). This CDR3 comprises 14 residues. V was clipped by 8 bases and J by 2 bases; unmatched bases: 7.